The 23 T cell receptor beta chains below were found in one sample sequenced in a study of T cell repertoires in cytomegalovirus infection. TCRdb analysed the reads with MiXCR anew, one entry per CDR3 protein. The table includes hundreds of thousands of distinct CDR3 sequences, around 32% detected once. These TCRs are of unknown antigen specificity. The specimen comprised cultured CD8+ T cells from PBMCs, sampled from culture after CMV antigen stimulation. All receptors derive from a human donor in good health (CMV status not recorded). Some clones in this sample may be carry-over from other donors' samples.

V gene TRBV6-6 combines with J gene TRBJ2-3, with 10 bases identical to TRBD2. The CDR3 loop spans 13 amino acids. V gave up 8 bases and J gave up 6 bases; unmatched junction bases: 5. In germline, CDR1 is MNHNY, CDR2 SVGAGI (reference sequence). The CDR3 reads CASLAGGPDTQYF. The CDR3 DNA reads as TGTGCCAGCTTAGCGGGGGGCCCCGATACGCAGTATTTT.

The J gene is TRBJ2-7, the V gene TRBV6-1; D gene unclear. With 5 bases removed from V and 2 bases from J, the gap between germline ends came to 16 bases. The CDR3 is 15 residues long. In germline, CDR1 is MNHNS, CDR2 SASEGT. The CDR3 sequence is CASSSPFRVPYEQYV. CDR3 DNA sequence: TGTGCCAGCAGTAGCCCATTCCGGGTCCCCTACGAGCAGTACGTC.

The chain couples TRBV7-9 to TRBJ2-1, with 7 nucleotides matching TRBD2. Looked up from germline, CDR1 is SEHNR and CDR2 is FQNEAQ (reference sequence). V dropped 8 bases and J dropped 6; count of bases not matched to a gene: 13. This CDR3 spans 15 amino acids. The chain's CDR3 is CASGGGGGDFNEQFF. The DNA of the CDR3 is TGTGCCAGCGGCGGAGGCGGGGGAGACTTCAATGAGCAGTTCTTC.

The genes are TRBV7-6 and TRBJ2-1; 8 bases agree with TRBD1. After removal of 5 bases from V and 12 bases from J, the junction contained 9 bases not matched to a gene. The CDR3 length is 13 residues. Germline V gene data show CDR1 as SGHVS and CDR2 as FNYEAQ. CDR3 coding DNA: TGTGCCAGCAGCCATTCAGGACAGGGCCCGCAGTTCTTC. Protein product: CASSHSGQGPQFF.

This clonotype was detected ten times or more. The chain couples TRBV28 to TRBJ2-7, with D possibly TRBD1 on 5 matching bases. Deletions cut 3 bases from V and 3 bases from J, with 12 bases between. The length of the CDR3 is 14 residues. CDR1 and CDR2 (germline): MDHEN, SYDVKM. CDR3 coding DNA: TGTGCCAGCAGTTTTGGGCAGGGCGGCTACGAGCAGTACGTC. Encoded protein: CASSFGQGGYEQYV.

The CDR3 coding sequence is TGTGCCAGCAGCCCAGGGGGGTCCCATCAGCCCCAGCATTTT. The encoded protein is CASSPGGSHQPQHF. The V call is TRBV5-6, the J call TRBJ1-5; 7 bases match TRBD1. Germline V gene data show CDR1 as SGHDT and CDR2 as YYEEEE. The trim removed 4 bases at V and 5 bases at J, leaving 6 bases unmatched. The CDR3 runs 14 residues.

V is TRBV29-1 and J is TRBJ1-2, with D possibly TRBD1 on 5 matching bases. The CDR3 is made up of 11 amino acids. The V end was cut by 6 bases, the J end by 4 bases, with 9 bases between. CDR1 is SQVTM, CDR2 ANQGSEA, per germline. CDR3 in amino acids: CSVGGTYGYTF. DNA of the CDR3: TGCAGCGTGGGGGGGACCTATGGCTACACCTTC.

The CDR3 region has the DNA TGCAGTGCTAGAGAGAACTCTGGGGCCAACGTCCTGACTTTC. It is translated as CSARENSGANVLTF. This chain links TRBV20-1 with TRBJ2-6; D is unresolved. The CDR3 has 14 amino acids. The germline V gene encodes CDR1 DFQATT and CDR2 SNEGSKA (reference sequence). Trimming left V 0 bases short and J 0 bases short, with 3 bases between.

The rearrangement links TRBV6-2 or TRBV6-3 to TRBJ2-7; 9 positions match TRBD1. With V trimmed by 2 bases and J by 2 bases, 7 bases remained unmatched. The CDR3 loop spans 16 amino acids. CDR1 MNHEY and CDR2 SVGEGT come from the germline V gene. CDR3 sequence (DNA): TGTGCCAGCAGTTACGGAGCCGGGACAGGGCCCTACGAGCAGTACGTC. Protein: CASSYGAGTGPYEQYV.

V usage is TRBV6-5 and J usage is TRBJ2-2; possibly TRBD1 for D (5 bases). The germline V gene has CDR1 MNHEY and CDR2 SVGAGI. The CDR3 runs to 15 residues. Trimming removed 10 bases at V and 4 bases at J, with 19 bases between. In DNA, the CDR3 is TGTGCCACCACGGGTCAGGGCCGCCTCACCGGGGAGCTGTTTTTT. It specifies CATTGQGRLTGELFF.

This chain links TRBV19 with TRBJ2-2; D is unclear. CDR1 and CDR2 (germline): LNHDA, SQIVND (reference sequence). V was clipped by 3 bases and J by 4 bases, with 9 bases between them. The CDR3 is 14 amino acids. The CDR3 DNA is TGTGCCAGTAGTATCGGGCAGTCCACCGGGGAGCTGTTTTTT. This encodes CASSIGQSTGELFF.

This clonotype was seen a few times. The chain uses TRBV24-1 and TRBJ2-3; 9 bases agree with TRBD1. With 5 bases clipped from V and 2 bases from J, the junction kept 16 bases outside the gene matches. From germline, CDR1 is KGHDR and CDR2 SFDVKD. The CDR3 is made up of 19 amino acids. The CDR3 here is CATSGSGQGRGTLTDTQYF. The CDR3 DNA reads TGTGCCACCAGTGGTTCGGGACAGGGAAGGGGGACCCTCACAGATACGCAGTATTTT.

The chain joins TRBV28 to TRBJ1-1; D gene unclear. The CDR3 totals 14 residues. Germline loops: CDR1 MDHEN, CDR2 SYDVKM. Trimming left V 1 base short and J 1 base short, with 7 bases between. The CDR3 is CASSLSSRNTEAFF. The CDR3 region has the DNA TGTGCCAGCAGTTTATCCAGTCGGAACACTGAAGCTTTCTTT.

Note on this clonotype: One junction end does not reproduce the germline sequence, and a read error may be involved. V and J are TRBV27 and TRBJ2-7, with 12 bases that match TRBD1. The CDR3 runs to 15 residues. CDR1 and CDR2 (germline): MNHEY, SMNVEV (reference sequence). CDR3 nucleotide sequence: TGTGCCAGCAGTGCCGGGACAGGGGGCTCCTCCGAGCAGTACTTC. Protein product: CASSAGTGGSSEQYF.

This chain links TRBV2 with TRBJ2-7; D call uncertain. V was trimmed by 6 bases and J by 5 bases, leaving 14 bases between them. The germline V gene encodes CDR1 SNHLY and CDR2 FYNNEI. This CDR3 spans 13 amino acids. The CDR3 nucleotides are TGTGCCAGCAGGGCCCGAAGACCTAACGAGCAGTACTTC. It translates to CASRARRPNEQYF. The full variable domain, in which reference TRBV2 and TRBJ2-7 provide the parts outside the CDR3, is EPEVTQTPSHQVTQMGQEVILRCVPISNHLYFYWYRQILGQKVEFLVSFYNNEISEKSEIFDDQFSVERPDGSNFTLKIRSTKLEDSAMYFCASRARRPNEQYFGPGTRLTVT.

The chain joins TRBV2 to TRBJ1-6, with 7 bases aligning to TRBD1. CDR3 length: 15 amino acids. The ends lost 8 bases at V and 7 bases at J; junction bases unmatched: 11. CDR1 is SNHLY, CDR2 FYNNEI, per germline. The CDR3 region has the DNA TGTGCCAGCTCGGAAGGGGGCCTCCCAAATTCACCCCTCCACTTT. Its translation is CASSEGGLPNSPLHF.

This clonotype was seen a few times. The CDR3 sequence: CASTAGLVYPDTQYF. The CDR3, as DNA: TGTGCCAGCACCGCTGGACTAGTCTACCCAGATACGCAGTATTTT. The chain has TRBV6-2 or TRBV6-3 and TRBJ2-3; TRBD2 aligns across 7 bases. Germline V CDR1 and CDR2: MNHEY, SVGEGT. CDR3 length equals 15 residues. Unmatched junction bases numbered 11, after V lost 7 bases and J lost 4 bases.

This clonotype was picked up many times. The chain recombines TRBV6-2 or TRBV6-3 with TRBJ2-1; D gene unclear. V dropped 4 bases and J dropped 5 bases, with 12 bases sitting between them. The germline V gene encodes CDR1 MNHEY and CDR2 SVGEGT. This CDR3 is built from 14 residues. CDR3 sequence: CASSFSGPHNEQFF. CDR3 coding DNA: TGTGCCAGCAGTTTCTCCGGGCCCCACAATGAGCAGTTCTTC.

Written as DNA, the CDR3 is TGTGCCAGCAGCCCACAGACAGAGAACACTGAAGCTTTCTTT. This sequence encodes CASSPQTENTEAFF. The rearrangement uses TRBV9 and TRBJ1-1; tentatively, D is TRBD1 (5 bases). Between the trimmed V and J ends, which lost 4 bases and 1 base, there was a span of 11 bases. The CDR3 consists of 14 residues. Germline V lookup: CDR1 SGDLS, CDR2 YYNGEE.

The chain uses TRBV12-3 or TRBV12-4 and TRBJ1-1; D possibly corresponds to TRBD1 (6 bases). The CDR3 spans 13 residues. The V and J ends lost 6 bases and 7 bases respectively, with 15 bases between them. The CDR3 loop is CASSPRDTVEAFF. The CDR3 DNA follows: TGTGCCAGCAGCCCCCGGGACACAGTTGAAGCTTTCTTT.

At least ten counts were recorded for this clonotype. The chain is built from TRBV27 and TRBJ2-1; D may correspond to TRBD1 or TRBD2 (5 bases each). The CDR3 is made up of 13 amino acids. The germline V gene encodes CDR1 MNHEY and CDR2 SMNVEV (reference sequence). Trimming pared 4 bases from V and 7 bases from J, leaving 11 bases between. Written as DNA, the CDR3 is TGTGCCAGCAGTTCGGGACCTCCGAATGAGCAGTTCTTC. This codes for CASSSGPPNEQFF.

This clonotype was seen only a few times. The chain links TRBV7-6 to TRBJ2-1; 9 bases are a match to TRBD1. This CDR3 has 16 amino acids. With V trimmed by 8 bases and J by 7 bases, 15 bases remained unmatched. Germline assignment: CDR1 SGHVS and CDR2 FNYEAQ. The CDR3 spells CASFLRGDRDSNEQFF. The DNA of the CDR3 is TGTGCCAGCTTCTTAAGGGGGGACAGGGACTCGAATGAGCAGTTCTTC.

This clonotype was detected once. This chain links TRBV27 with TRBJ1-5, with D unclear. The germline V gene encodes CDR1 MNHEY and CDR2 SMNVEV (reference sequence). The ends were cut back, 0 bases at V and 7 bases at J, with 13 bases in the middle. CDR3 length: 15 amino acids. The CDR3 is CASSLSPGVRQPQHF. In nucleotides, the CDR3 is TGTGCCAGCAGTTTATCTCCCGGGGTACGCCAGCCCCAGCATTTT.